The 24 T cell receptor beta chains below all came from one sample that was sequenced in a study of neurological immune-mediated disorders (dated by TCRdb to between 2018 and 2021). Libraries were prepared through 5' RACE. These reads were obtained on an Illumina HiSeq 2500. In TCRdb, the public reads were trimmed at Q25 with fastp and aligned with MiXCR, with productive beta chains retained. Entries that share a CDR3 protein sequence are merged under the most common genes and DNA. The sample contains some 57,000 distinct CDR3 sequences, 3% to 4% of them found a single time. The ten biggest clones cover approximately 7% of the sample. The sample comprised PBMCs. The receptors shown here come from a woman aged 60-75 years with multiple sclerosis.

This clonotype showed up just a few times. The chain carries TRBV7-2 and TRBJ2-7, with TRBD2 as a possible D gene (5 bases). The germline CDR1 and CDR2 sequences are SGHTA and FQGNSA. V lost 3 bases and J lost 1, with 16 bases in between. This CDR3 has 16 residues. CDR3 in DNA: TGTGCCAGCAGCTTGACTATTCGTCTAGATTCCTACGAGCAGTACTTC. Translated: CASSLTIRLDSYEQYF.

Ten or more counts support this clonotype. The rearrangement joins TRBV7-9 to TRBJ1-6; maybe TRBD1 (6 bases). The CDR3 is made up of 16 amino acids. The V gene lost 2 bases and the J gene lost 0 bases, with 8 bases spanning the gap. In germline, CDR1 is SEHNR, CDR2 FQNEAQ (reference sequence). Here the CDR3 reads CASSLQGNSYNSPLHF. The CDR3 nucleotides read TGTGCCAGCAGCTTACAGGGGAACTCCTATAATTCACCCCTCCACTTT.

About this clonotype itself: The CDR3 does not close with the conserved phenylalanine or tryptophan, likely indicating a read error. The gene calls are TRBV15 and TRBJ2-5; 9 bases fit TRBD2. The germline V gene has CDR1 LNHNV and CDR2 YYDKDF (reference sequence). The CDR3 extends over 14 amino acids. V gave up 5 bases and J gave up 3 bases; unmatched junction bases: 4. DNA for the CDR3: TGTGCCACCAGCCGGGGACTAGCCAAAGAGACCCAGTACAAC. Translation: CATSRGLAKETQYN.

This clonotype has at least ten counts. The CDR3 DNA follows: TGTGCCAGCAGCAAAGCTCCCACCTGCAGGGGGCGCGTTCTCTGCACAGATACGCAGTATTTT. Translation gives CASSKAPTCRGRVLCTDTQYF. The V gene is TRBV21-1, the J gene TRBJ2-3; the tabulated D call, TRBD1, remains unverified against the DNA. TRBV21-1 counts as a pseudogene. This CDR3 is 21 amino acids long.

The chain employs TRBV12-1 and TRBJ2-1; the table calls TRBD1, which could not be checked here. TRBV12-1 is classified as a pseudogene. CDR3 length: 15 amino acids. The CDR3 DNA is TGTGCCAGCACTAATGGGGGGGCTACCGTGGCCCAGCAGTTCTTC. This gives the protein CASTNGGATVAQQFF.

At least ten counts were recorded for this clonotype. The chain couples TRBV6-6 to TRBJ2-7, with a possible D match to TRBD2 (5 bases). Deletions cut 6 bases from V and 0 bases from J, with 15 bases between. The CDR3 runs to 15 residues. Germline V gene sequence: CDR1 MNHNY, CDR2 SVGAGI (reference sequence). CDR3 bases: TGTGCCAGCAGGGCCTCCGGGGTTTTCTCCTACGAGCAGTACTTC. It encodes CASRASGVFSYEQYF.

In its sample, this clonotype was seen many times. The chain employs TRBV20-1 and TRBJ2-7; maybe TRBD1 (7 bases). V lost 7 bases to trimming and J lost 7 bases, with 17 bases between them. The germline gives CDR1 DFQATT, CDR2 SNEGSKA (reference sequence). This CDR3 has 12 amino acids. The CDR3: CSEREGAGEQYF. The CDR3 DNA follows: TGCAGTGAAAGAGAGGGGGCGGGGGAGCAGTACTTC.

This clonotype was counted ten times or more. V gene TRBV9 combines with J gene TRBJ2-3; D is ambiguous. The CDR3 is 14 residues long. The V gene lost 2 bases and the J gene lost 4 bases, with 11 bases spanning the gap. CDR1 and CDR2 (germline): SGDLS, YYNGEE. The CDR3 sequence: CASSVTPRADTQYF. In nucleotides, the CDR3 is TGTGCCAGCAGCGTGACCCCTAGGGCAGATACGCAGTATTTT.

This clonotype was seen at least ten times. This sequence joins TRBV5-5 and TRBJ2-7, with a tentative D call TRBD2 (5 bases). The CDR3 is 14 amino acids. Trimming stripped 4 bases from V and 2 bases from J, with 13 bases between. The V gene's germline CDR1 is SGHKS and CDR2 YYEKEE (reference sequence). The CDR3 nucleotides are TGTGCCAGCAGCCTGGGCCCGGAGGCCTACGAGCAGTACTTC. Encoded protein: CASSLGPEAYEQYF.

This clonotype was observed many times. V is TRBV19 and J is TRBJ2-1; 8 nucleotides match TRBD1. There are 15 residues in the CDR3. V trimming: 4 bases; J trimming: 2 bases; junction bases outside the gene matches: 4. CDR1 LNHDA and CDR2 SQIVND come from the germline V gene (reference sequence). CDR3 sequence: CASSRTGIPYNEQFF. The CDR3 DNA reads as TGTGCCAGTAGTAGGACAGGGATCCCCTACAATGAGCAGTTCTTC.

This clonotype has at least ten counts. The V call is TRBV12-3 or TRBV12-4, the J call TRBJ2-1, with unresolved D. Trimming stripped 3 bases from V and 5 bases from J, with 2 bases between. The CDR3 is 11 amino acids. CDR3 loop: CASSLNNEQFF. In nucleotides, the CDR3 is TGTGCCAGCAGTTTGAACAATGAGCAGTTCTTC.

This clonotype has a count of ten or more. This chain links TRBV5-1 with TRBJ2-1, with D hard to call. The germline CDR1 and CDR2 sequences are SGHRS and YFSETQ. The CDR3 covers 12 residues. Trimming shortened V by 1 base and J by 6 bases, and 5 bases separated the two germline ends. As DNA, the CDR3 is TGCGCCAGCAGCTTGAAGGGCAATGAGCAGTTCTTC. Residues: CASSLKGNEQFF.

This clonotype came up many times. The J gene is TRBJ1-1, the V gene TRBV5-1; D is undetermined. Trimming took off 1 base at V and 1 base at J, with 17 bases between the two ends. From germline, CDR1 is SGHRS and CDR2 YFSETQ. The length of the CDR3 is 17 residues. CDR3 bases: TGCGCCAGCAGCTTGAATTTAGTGAGGACGGAGAACACTGAAGCTTTCTTT. The encoded protein is CASSLNLVRTENTEAFF.

The table lists this clonotype with many counts. This sequence joins TRBV7-8 and TRBJ2-7; D is ambiguous. The germline CDR1 and CDR2 sequences are SGHVS and FQNEAQ. The V and J ends lost 1 base and 4 bases respectively, with 14 bases between them. There are 15 residues in the CDR3. The CDR3 loop is CASSLGVGPNYEQYF. The CDR3 bases are TGTGCCAGCAGCTTAGGAGTCGGCCCAAATTACGAGCAGTACTTC.

With regard to this clonotype: At one end the junction does not follow the germline gene, possibly because of a read error. In DNA form, the CDR3 reads TGTGCCAGCAGACCGGGACAGGGTTTCAATCAGCCTCAGAATTTT. Protein: CASRPGQGFNQPQNF. The V gene is TRBV2, the J gene TRBJ1-5; the match to TRBD1 covers 9 bases. This CDR3 is 15 amino acids long. Germline V gene lookup returns CDR1 SNHLY and CDR2 FYNNEI.

This clonotype was recorded at least ten times. The J gene is TRBJ2-5, the V gene TRBV28; 10 bases are a match to TRBD2. The CDR3 has 16 amino acids. The V gene end was trimmed by 2 bases and the J gene end by 3 bases; junction bases not matched to a gene: 6. Per the germline V gene, CDR1 is MDHEN and CDR2 is SYDVKM. CDR3 protein: CASSLGQGLAEETQYF. In DNA, the CDR3 is TGTGCCAGCAGTTTAGGCCAAGGACTAGCGGAAGAGACCCAGTACTTC.

In this sample, this clonotype turned up many times. The chain uses TRBV10-3 and TRBJ2-7; 14 nucleotides line up with TRBD2. CDR3 size: 15 residues. V shed 5 bases, J shed 6 bases, and the junction held 6 bases outside the gene matches. Looked up from germline, CDR1 is ENHRY and CDR2 is SYGVKD. CDR3 in amino acids: CAISPGLAGETEQYF. CDR3 DNA sequence: TGTGCCATCAGTCCGGGACTAGCGGGGGAAACCGAGCAGTACTTC.

At least ten counts were recorded for this clonotype. The DNA of the CDR3 is TGCAGTGCTAGCGGGGACTACGAGCAGTACTTC. It codes for CSASGDYEQYF. The chain recombines TRBV20-1 with TRBJ2-7, with a weak D call TRBD2 (5 bases). The CDR3 is 11 amino acids. Per germline, CDR1 DFQATT and CDR2 SNEGSKA (reference sequence). V lost 3 bases to trimming and J lost 3 bases, with 6 bases between them.

Ten or more counts support this clonotype. The chain has TRBV5-1 and TRBJ1-5; D call uncertain. With 0 bases removed from V and 2 bases from J, the gap between germline ends came to 6 bases. CDR1 is SGHRS and CDR2 is YFSETQ in the germline V gene. This CDR3 is built from 14 residues. CDR3 coding DNA: TGCGCCAGCAGCTTGGTTGGTGGCAATCAGCCCCAGCATTTT. This gives the protein CASSLVGGNQPQHF.

Ten or more counts support this clonotype. The V gene is TRBV20-1, the J gene TRBJ1-2, with TRBD1 matching 8 bases. Germline CDR1 is DFQATT and CDR2 is SNEGSKA (reference sequence). The ends lost 4 bases at V and 6 bases at J; junction bases unmatched: 4. The CDR3 covers 12 residues. The CDR3 region is CSANAGGNGYTF. The CDR3 DNA sequence: TGCAGTGCTAACGCAGGGGGCAATGGCTACACCTTC.

This clonotype was seen a handful of times. The J gene is TRBJ2-3, the V gene TRBV3-1; no reliable D call. Germline CDR1 LGHDT, CDR2 YNNKEL (reference sequence). Trimming shortened V by 2 bases and J by 1 base, and 13 bases separated the two germline ends. The CDR3 runs 16 residues. CDR3 sequence: CASSQNPVTRTDTQYF. CDR3 coding DNA: TGTGCCAGCAGCCAAAACCCGGTAACCCGCACAGATACGCAGTATTTT.

Many counts were recorded for this clonotype. V gene TRBV12-3 or TRBV12-4 combines with J gene TRBJ1-5; D gene uncertain. With 0 bases removed from V and 9 bases from J, the gap between germline ends came to 6 bases. This CDR3 is 12 amino acids long. CDR3 protein: CASSLATAPQHF. CDR3 DNA: TGTGCCAGCAGTTTAGCGACCGCGCCCCAGCATTTT.

This clonotype occurred many times. This CDR3 reads CSAWTDQNEKLFF. CDR3 nucleotide sequence: TGCAGTGCTTGGACGGACCAAAATGAAAAACTGTTTTTT. The chain combines TRBV20-1 with TRBJ1-4; D unresolved. Trimming cost V 5 bases and J 5 bases, with 12 bases left between them. Per the germline V gene, CDR1 is DFQATT and CDR2 is SNEGSKA (reference sequence). The CDR3 is 13 amino acids.

By share, this clonotype counts as medium-sized. The V gene is TRBV20-1, the J gene TRBJ2-7, with 11 nucleotides matching TRBD2. Germline V CDR1 and CDR2: DFQATT, SNEGSKA (reference sequence). J lost 3 bases, V lost 3 bases, and 1 base had no gene match. CDR3 length: 13 residues. The chain's CDR3 is CSARGLADYEQYF. The CDR3 DNA reads as TGCAGTGCTAGGGGACTAGCGGACTACGAGCAGTACTTC.